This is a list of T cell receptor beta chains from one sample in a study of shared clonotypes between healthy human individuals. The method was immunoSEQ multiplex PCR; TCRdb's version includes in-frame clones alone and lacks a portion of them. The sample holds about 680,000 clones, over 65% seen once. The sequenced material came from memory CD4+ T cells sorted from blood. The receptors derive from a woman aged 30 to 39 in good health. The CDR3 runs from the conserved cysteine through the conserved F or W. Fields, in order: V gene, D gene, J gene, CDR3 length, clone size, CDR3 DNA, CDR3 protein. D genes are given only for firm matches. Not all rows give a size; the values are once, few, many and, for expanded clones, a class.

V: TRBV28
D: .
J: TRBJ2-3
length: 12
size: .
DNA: TGTGCTGTTCGGGGGAGCACAGATACGCAGTATTTT
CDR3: CAVRGSTDTQYF

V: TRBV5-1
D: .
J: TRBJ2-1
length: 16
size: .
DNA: TGCGCCAGCAGCTACTCCGGGACTGGCGCCCTCAATGAGCAGTTCTTC
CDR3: CASSYSGTGALNEQFF

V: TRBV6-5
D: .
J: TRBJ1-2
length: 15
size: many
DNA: TGTGCCAGCAGTTATGACAGCCCGGAGAACTATGGCTACACCTTC
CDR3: CASSYDSPENYGYTF

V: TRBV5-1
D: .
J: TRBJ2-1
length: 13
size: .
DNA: TGCGCCAGCAGCTCAACACAGGCATATGAGCAGTTCTTC
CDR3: CASSSTQAYEQFF

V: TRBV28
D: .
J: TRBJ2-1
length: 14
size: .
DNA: TGTGCCAGCAGGGCCACGGGAGAATACAATGAGCAGTTCTTC
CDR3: CASRATGEYNEQFF

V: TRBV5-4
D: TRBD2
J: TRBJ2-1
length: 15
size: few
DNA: TGTGCCAGCAGCTTCCCTAGCGGGAGCGCCAGTGAGCAGTTCTTC
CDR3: CASSFPSGSASEQFF

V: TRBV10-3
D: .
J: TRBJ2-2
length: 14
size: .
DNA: TGTGCCATCGAGGGAGTGGGGAACACCGGGGAGCTGTTTTTT
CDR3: CAIEGVGNTGELFF

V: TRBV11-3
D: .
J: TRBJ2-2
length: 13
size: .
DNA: TGTGCCAGCAGCCACAGTTCACCCGGGGAGCTGTTTTTT
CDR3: CASSHSSPGELFF

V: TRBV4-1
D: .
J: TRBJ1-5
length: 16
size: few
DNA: TGCGCCAGCAGCCAAGAAGGAGGGGGAAGCAATCAGCCCCAGCATTTT
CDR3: CASSQEGGGSNQPQHF

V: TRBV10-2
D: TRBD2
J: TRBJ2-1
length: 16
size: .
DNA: TGCGCCAGCAGTGACCTCCTTCGGACTAGTGCCCATGAGCAGTTCTTC
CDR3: CASSDLLRTSAHEQFF

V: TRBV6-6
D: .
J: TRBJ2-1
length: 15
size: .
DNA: TGTGCCAGCTGGTCGCCGGGACTCTCCTACAATGAGCAGTTCTTC
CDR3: CASWSPGLSYNEQFF

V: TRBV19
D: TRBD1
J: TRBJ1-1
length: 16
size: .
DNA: TGTGCCAGTAGTAAAAGGGGCAGGGGGCTTGAGACTGAAGCTTTCTTT
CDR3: CASSKRGRGLETEAFF

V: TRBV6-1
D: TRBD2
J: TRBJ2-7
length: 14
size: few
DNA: TGTGCCAGCAGTGAATTTTTTACGGGGGGCGAGCAGTACTTC
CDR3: CASSEFFTGGEQYF

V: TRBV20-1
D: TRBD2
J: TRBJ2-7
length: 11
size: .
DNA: TGCAGTGCACATAGCGGGTACGAGCAGTACTTC
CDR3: CSAHSGYEQYF

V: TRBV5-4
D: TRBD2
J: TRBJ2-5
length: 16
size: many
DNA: TGTGCCAGCAGCCAGGCAGCGGGAGGGCCAGACAAGACCCAGTACTTC
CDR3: CASSQAAGGPDKTQYF

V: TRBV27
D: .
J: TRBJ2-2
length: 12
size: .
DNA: TGTGCCAGCAGTTTGCCGGTCGGGGAGCTGTTTTTT
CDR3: CASSLPVGELFF

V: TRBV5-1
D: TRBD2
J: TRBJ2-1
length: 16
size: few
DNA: TGCGCCAGCAGCGGTAGTAGCGGGAGAAGTAACAATGAGCAGTTCTTC
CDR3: CASSGSSGRSNNEQFF

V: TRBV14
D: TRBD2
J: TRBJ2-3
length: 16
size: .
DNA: TGTGCCAGCAGCCACGGGACTAGCGCGGTGGCAGATACGCAGTATTTT
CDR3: CASSHGTSAVADTQYF

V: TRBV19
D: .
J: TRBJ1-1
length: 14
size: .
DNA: TGTGCCAGTAGTATAGCCGGGGTGAGAGCTGAAGCTTTCTTT
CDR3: CASSIAGVRAEAFF

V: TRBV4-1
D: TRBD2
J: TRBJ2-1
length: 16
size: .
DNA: TGCGCCAGCAGCCAAGTTTGGGCGGGAGAGGGCAATGAGCAGTTCTTC
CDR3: CASSQVWAGEGNEQFF

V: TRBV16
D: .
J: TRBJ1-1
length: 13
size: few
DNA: TGTGCCAGCAGCCGAGAAGACGGAACTGAAGCTTTCTTT
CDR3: CASSREDGTEAFF

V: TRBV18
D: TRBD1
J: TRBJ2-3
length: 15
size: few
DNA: TGTGCCAGCTCATCGATGACAGGGGGTGCAGATACGCAGTATTTT
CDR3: CASSSMTGGADTQYF

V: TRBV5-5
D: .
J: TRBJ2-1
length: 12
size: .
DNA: TGTGCCAGCAGCTCCCCCTGGGATGAGCAGTTCTTC
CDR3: CASSSPWDEQFF

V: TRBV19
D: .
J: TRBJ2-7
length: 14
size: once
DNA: TGTGCCAGTAGTACCCTACAGGGAGTGGGCGAGCAGTACTTC
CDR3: CASSTLQGVGEQYF

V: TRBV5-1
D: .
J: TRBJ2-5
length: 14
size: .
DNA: TGCGCCAGCAGCTTGGGGGGCAGTACAGAGACCCAGTACTTC
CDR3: CASSLGGSTETQYF

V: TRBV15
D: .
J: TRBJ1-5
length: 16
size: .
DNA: TGTGCCACCAGCAGAGATCACGGATTTAGCAATCAGCCCCAGCATTTT
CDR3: CATSRDHGFSNQPQHF

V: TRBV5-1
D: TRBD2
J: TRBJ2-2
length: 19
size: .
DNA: TGCGCCAGCAGCTTGGAGGGACTAGCGGGAGTAGGGAGCACCGGGGAGCTGTTTTTT
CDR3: CASSLEGLAGVGSTGELFF